These 15 T cell receptor beta chains came from one sample sequenced in a study of graft-versus-host responses after intestinal transplantation. TCRdb keeps only in-frame clones here, not all; method: immunoSEQ multiplex PCR. The sample carries tens of thousands of clones, about 93% recorded once. Sequenced here: PBMCs, sampled about 4 months after intestinal transplantation. The receptors shown here come from a human patient who received an intestinal transplant, so some T cells may come from the graft donor.

The gene calls are TRBV28 and TRBJ2-1; TRBD1 is a possible D gene (5 bases). Looked up from germline, CDR1 is MDHEN and CDR2 is SYDVKM. The V end was cut by 5 bases, the J end by 10 bases, with 18 bases between. The CDR3 runs to 14 residues. CDR3 residues: CASSLQGRSLEQFF. The CDR3 coding sequence is TGTGCCAGCAGTCTTCAGGGTCGCAGTCTAGAGCAGTTCTTC. Drawing the rest from reference TRBV28 and TRBJ2-1, the complete variable domain is DVKVTQSSRYLVKRTGEKVFLECVQDMDHENMFWYRQDPGLGLRLIYFSYDVKMKEKGDIPEGYSVSREKKERFSLILESASTNQTSMYLCASSLQGRSLEQFFGPGTRLTVL.

The rearrangement links TRBV28 to TRBJ1-2, with D possibly being TRBD1 (6 bases). V was shortened by 2 bases and J by 2 bases, with 12 bases between the two germline ends. The CDR3 has 15 amino acids. Per the germline V gene, CDR1 is MDHEN and CDR2 is SYDVKM. In DNA form, the CDR3 reads TGTGCCAGCAGTTTAGGGGGGGCCGGGAACTATGGCTACACCTTC. Translating gives CASSLGGAGNYGYTF.

This clone was seen once. The V and J genes are TRBV5-1 and TRBJ2-3; D perhaps matches TRBD2 (5 bases). The CDR3 runs to 15 residues. Trimming took off 0 bases at V and 2 bases at J, with 10 bases between the two ends. Per germline, CDR1 SGHRS and CDR2 YFSETQ. The chain's CDR3 is CASSLADGVTDTQYF. In DNA, the CDR3 is TGCGCCAGCAGCTTGGCCGACGGGGTCACAGATACGCAGTATTTT.

The chain carries TRBV10-3 and TRBJ2-2; D perhaps matches TRBD1 (5 bases). Trimming left V 10 bases short and J 5 bases short, with 14 bases between. This CDR3 comprises 13 residues. The germline gives CDR1 ENHRY, CDR2 SYGVKD. CDR3 in amino acids: CATQPQGTGELFF. CDR3 nucleotide sequence: TGTGCCACCCAACCGCAGGGAACCGGGGAGCTGTTTTTT.

The chain uses TRBV7-9 and TRBJ2-1; TRBD2 might be the D (6 bases). This CDR3 spans 17 amino acids. The germline V gene has CDR1 SEHNR and CDR2 FQNEAQ (reference sequence). Trimming took 2 bases from V and 5 from J, leaving 19 bases between them. CDR3 in DNA: TGTGCCAGCAGCTTACGGTTGAGTCTAGCGCAAAACAATGAGCAGTTCTTC. Its translation: CASSLRLSLAQNNEQFF.

DNA for the CDR3: TGTGCCAGTAGTTTGACGGTTTATAGCAATCAGCCCCAGCATTTT. It specifies CASSLTVYSNQPQHF. The chain is built from TRBV19 and TRBJ1-5, with D unclear. Germline V gene sequence: CDR1 LNHDA, CDR2 SQIVND (reference sequence). The CDR3 runs to 15 residues. Trimming left V 5 bases short and J 0 bases short, with 11 bases between.

This chain uses TRBV2 with TRBJ2-2, with unresolved D. Trimming cost V 4 bases and J 8 bases, with 17 bases left between them. Germline V gives CDR1 SNHLY, CDR2 FYNNEI. The CDR3 covers 15 residues. DNA of the CDR3: TGTGCCAGCAGTGGTACAATACACGGCGTAGGGGAGCTGTTTTTT. Its translation: CASSGTIHGVGELFF.

This chain uses TRBV28 with TRBJ2-5; D perhaps matches TRBD1 (5 bases). Germline V gives CDR1 MDHEN, CDR2 SYDVKM. This CDR3 contains 12 residues. V was shortened by 1 base and J by 5 bases, with 5 bases between the two germline ends. As DNA, the CDR3 is TGTGCCAGCAGTTTATACAGGGAGACCCAGTACTTC. Amino acids: CASSLYRETQYF. The full variable domain, in which reference TRBV28 and TRBJ2-5 provide the parts outside the CDR3, is DVKVTQSSRYLVKRTGEKVFLECVQDMDHENMFWYRQDPGLGLRLIYFSYDVKMKEKGDIPEGYSVSREKKERFSLILESASTNQTSMYLCASSLYRETQYFGPGTRLLVL.

This clone was picked up one time. The V gene is TRBV4-1, the J gene TRBJ2-3, with 12 bases that match TRBD2. This CDR3 comprises 16 residues. The V and J ends lost 4 bases and 2 bases, in that order; junction bases with no gene match: 4. Germline V gene lookup returns CDR1 MGHRA and CDR2 YSYEKL. CDR3 nucleotides: TGCGCCAGCAGCCTCGCTAGCGGGAGGGTCACAGATACGCAGTATTTT. It encodes CASSLASGRVTDTQYF.

The chain recombines TRBV18 with TRBJ1-2; D might be TRBD1 (6 bases). The CDR3 consists of 15 residues. V was shortened by 1 base and J by 2 bases, with 11 bases between the two germline ends. Per the germline V gene, CDR1 is KGHSH and CDR2 is LQKENI. CDR3 loop: CASSPLRTENYGYTF. The CDR3 DNA reads TGTGCCAGCTCACCACTAAGGACAGAGAACTATGGCTACACCTTC.

This clone was observed once. The chain links TRBV2 to TRBJ1-2; D is undetermined. Trimming took 6 bases from V and 5 from J, leaving 19 bases between them. In germline, CDR1 is SNHLY, CDR2 FYNNEI. The CDR3 contains 15 residues. CDR3 nucleotide sequence: TGTGCCAGCAGCGACGACGCCGGGGTTGGGTATGGCTACACCTTC. This codes for CASSDDAGVGYGYTF. The variable domain in full, with the rest retrieved from reference TRBV2 and TRBJ1-2, is EPEVTQTPSHQVTQMGQEVILRCVPISNHLYFYWYRQILGQKVEFLVSFYNNEISEKSEIFDDQFSVERPDGSNFTLKIRSTKLEDSAMYFCASSDDAGVGYGYTFGSGTRLTVV.

This rearrangement joins TRBV5-1 to TRBJ1-3; D unclear. V was cut by 2 bases and J by 0 bases, with 15 bases left in between. This CDR3 contains 17 residues. The germline gives CDR1 SGHRS, CDR2 YFSETQ. The CDR3 reads CASSFAGGLHSGNTIYF. The DNA for the CDR3 is TGCGCCAGCAGCTTTGCGGGCGGCCTGCACTCTGGAAACACCATATATTTT.

The chain employs TRBV5-4 and TRBJ1-3; D gene ambiguous. The CDR3 runs to 15 residues. CDR1 is SGHNT and CDR2 is YYREEE in the germline V gene (reference sequence). Trimming pared 4 bases from V and 0 bases from J, leaving 11 bases between. Written as DNA, the CDR3 is TGTGCCAGCAGCCCGGCCGGACTCTCTGGAAACACCATATATTTT. Translating gives CASSPAGLSGNTIYF.

This chain joins TRBV6-5 and TRBJ2-7, with D possibly matching TRBD2 (6 bases). Trimming shortened V by 5 bases and J by 5 bases, and 13 bases separated the two germline ends. Germline V lookup: CDR1 MNHEY, CDR2 SVGAGI. The CDR3 is made up of 13 amino acids. The CDR3 is CASSPSGDDEQYF. The CDR3, as DNA: TGTGCCAGCAGTCCCTCGGGAGACGACGAGCAGTACTTC.

The chain joins TRBV19 to TRBJ2-7, with TRBD2 matching over 7 bases. CDR1 and CDR2 from the germline V gene are LNHDA and SQIVND (reference sequence). The CDR3 loop spans 15 amino acids. With V trimmed by 3 bases and J by 0 bases, 5 bases remained unmatched. This CDR3 reads CASSISSGTSYEQYF. As DNA, the CDR3 is TGTGCCAGTAGTATTTCCAGCGGGACCTCCTACGAGCAGTACTTC.